This is a list of T cell receptor beta chains from one sample in a study of blood T cells in healthy people across ages. Using its own MiXCR run on the 5' RACE reads, TCRdb lists one record per CDR3 protein. The sample holds fewer than 2 million distinct CDR3 sequences, more than 35% seen once. Sequencing input: blood. These receptors were taken from a human donor in good health. The CDR3 runs from the conserved cysteine through the conserved F or W. D genes are given only for firm matches. Some rows mark clone size as missing; the rest say once, few, many or name a class of expanded clone.

>-|TRBV5-1|TRBJ2-2|-|15
CASSFGLATAGELFF
TGCGCCAGCAGCTTTGGGCTAGCGACCGCCGGGGAGCTGTTTTTT
>-|TRBV5-1|TRBJ1-2|-|13
CASSLYGEYGYTF
TGCGCCAGCAGCTTGTACGGGGAATATGGCTACACCTTC
>-|TRBV3-1|TRBJ2-1|-|15
CASSHSGTSYNEQFF
TGTGCCAGCAGCCACTCCGGGACTTCCTACAATGAGCAGTTCTTC
>-|TRBV5-1|TRBJ1-5|few|15
CASSWTAHSNQPQHF
TGCGCCAGCAGCTGGACAGCCCATAGCAATCAGCCCCAGCATTTT
>TRBD1|TRBV7-2|TRBJ1-5|-|16
CASSLVGTGGGQPQHF
TGTGCCAGCAGCTTAGTCGGGACAGGGGGGGGTCAGCCCCAGCATTTT
>TRBD2|TRBV6-5|TRBJ2-1|few|15
CASSRPGLAGNEQFF
TGTGCCAGCAGCCGTCCGGGACTAGCGGGAAATGAGCAGTTCTTC
>-|TRBV12-3/TRBV12-4|TRBJ2-5|few|14
CASKPALASETQYF
TGTGCCAGCAAACCCGCGCTAGCTTCGGAGACCCAGTACTTC
>-|TRBV12-3/TRBV12-4|TRBJ1-5|few|14
CASTSRSRNQPQHF
TGTGCCAGCACCTCCCGCAGCAGGAATCAGCCCCAGCATTTT
>-|TRBV28|TRBJ2-5|few|15
CASTDTGSRPWTQYF
TGTGCCAGCACTGATACCGGGTCCCGCCCGTGGACCCAGTACTTC
>-|TRBV5-1|TRBJ1-4|-|15
CASSSATASTEKLFF
TGCGCCAGCAGCTCAGCGACCGCCTCGACTGAAAAACTGTTTTTT
>-|TRBV5-4|TRBJ2-5|many|14
CASSPSRGGETQYF
TGTGCCAGCAGCCCGTCAAGGGGCGGGGAGACCCAGTACTTC
>-|TRBV20-1|TRBJ2-4|-|14
CSARRRGRENIQYF
TGCAGTGCTAGGAGGAGGGGGCGCGAAAACATTCAGTACTTC
>TRBD1|TRBV29-1|TRBJ2-5|once|12
CSANTGGETQYF
TGCAGCGCCAATACAGGGGGCGAGACCCAGTACTTC
>-|TRBV4-1|TRBJ1-4|-|17
CASSPRGGGPPNEKRSF
TGCGCCAGCAGCCCCCGAGGTGGAGGGCCCCCTAATGAAAAACGGTCTTTT
>-|TRBV7-2|TRBJ2-7|-|13
CASSQGPRYGQYF
TGTGCCAGCAGTCAAGGACCTCGCTACGGGCAGTACTTC
>-|TRBV12-3/TRBV12-4|TRBJ2-4|-|14
CASSPDGTPREQYF
TGTGCCAGCAGTCCAGACGGGACACCTAGGGAGCAGTACTTC
>TRBD1|TRBV20-1|TRBJ2-3|few|12
CSAPTGPDTQYF
TGCAGTGCGCCGACAGGGCCAGATACGCAGTATTTT
>TRBD2|TRBV2|TRBJ2-2|once|15
CASSSTSGYAGELFF
TGTGCCAGCAGTTCCACTAGCGGGTACGCCGGGGAGCTGTTTTTT
>-|TRBV7-2|TRBJ2-3|-|15
CASSSRDGRLGTQYF
TGTGCCAGCAGCTCCCGGGACGGACGTCTGGGTACGCAGTATTTT
>TRBD1|TRBV29-1|TRBJ1-6|few|14
CSVATGTGNSPLHF
TGCAGCGTAGCGACCGGGACAGGGAATTCACCCCTCCACTTT
>-|TRBV6-6|TRBJ2-7|-|15
CASSYVGAVDNEQYF
TGTGCCAGCAGTTACGTTGGGGCGGTTGACAACGAGCAGTACTTC
>-|TRBV5-1|TRBJ2-6|-|18
CASSLRRPNYSGANVLTF
TGCGCCAGCAGCTTGCGCCGGCCTAACTACTCTGGGGCCAACGTCCTGACTTTC
>-|TRBV20-1|TRBJ1-1|-|13
CSAPRARDTEAFF
TGCAGTGCTCCCCGGGCCAGGGACACTGAAGCTTTCTTT
>-|TRBV7-3|TRBJ1-2|-|15
CASSLVPGTSYGYTF
TGTGCCAGCAGCTTAGTCCCAGGGACCAGCTATGGCTACACCTTC
>TRBD2|TRBV5-5|TRBJ2-7|-|15
CASSAPLAASYEQYF
TGTGCCAGCAGCGCCCCACTAGCGGCCTCCTACGAGCAGTACTTC
>-|TRBV5-1|TRBJ2-3|-|15
CASSPQQGSTDTQYF
TGCGCCAGCAGCCCCCAACAGGGTAGCACAGATACGCAGTATTTT
>-|TRBV7-2|TRBJ1-5|many|13
CASSLVGRGPQHF
TGTGCCAGCAGCTTAGTTGGGAGGGGCCCCCAGCATTTT
>-|TRBV7-2|TRBJ2-5|once|14
CASSQEVASETQYF
TGTGCCAGCAGCCAAGAGGTAGCTTCAGAGACCCAGTACTTC
>TRBD2|TRBV7-2|TRBJ2-7|-|14
CASSFSGGRAEQYF
TGTGCCAGCAGCTTTAGCGGGGGGAGGGCCGAGCAGTACTTC
>TRBD2|TRBV20-1|TRBJ2-1|-|15
CSARPTSGVYNEQFF
TGCAGTGCCCGACCGACTAGCGGGGTTTACAATGAGCAGTTCTTC
>-|TRBV20-1|TRBJ2-6|-|16
CSAVPGQDSGANVLTF
TGCAGTGCTGTACCGGGACAAGACTCTGGGGCCAACGTCCTGACTTTC
>-|TRBV7-2|TRBJ2-1|-|13
CASSPLNIYEQFF
TGTGCCAGCAGCCCTCTTAATATATATGAGCAGTTCTTC
>TRBD2|TRBV20-1|TRBJ2-7|many|13
CSATGTRDYEQYF
TGCAGTGCTACCGGGACTAGGGACTACGAGCAGTACTTC
>-|TRBV4-3|TRBJ2-1|-|16
CASSQVGQSSYNEQFF
TGCGCCAGCAGCCAAGTAGGGCAGAGCTCCTACAATGAGCAGTTCTTC
>TRBD1|TRBV4-3|TRBJ1-5|few|17
CASSPTWTGGNNQPQHF
TGCGCCAGCAGCCCCACTTGGACAGGGGGCAACAATCAGCCCCAGCATTTT
>-|TRBV4-3|TRBJ2-7|-|14
CASSQDYSSYEQYF
TGCGCCAGCAGCCAAGATTACAGCTCCTACGAGCAGTACTTC
>-|TRBV28|TRBJ2-7|-|15
CASSGGSARLYEQYF
TGTGCCAGCAGTGGGGGTTCAGCTAGGCTCTACGAGCAGTACTTC
>TRBD2|TRBV15|TRBJ2-1|-|17
CATSRSSGGVYYNEQFF
TGTGCCACCAGCAGATCTAGCGGGGGAGTCTATTACAATGAGCAGTTCTTC
>-|TRBV19|TRBJ2-5|-|16
CASSIGTSGTLETQYF
TGTGCCAGTAGTATCGGGACCTCCGGGACGTTAGAGACCCAGTACTTC
>TRBD1|TRBV20-1|TRBJ1-2|few|14
CSARDIQGADGYTF
TGCAGTGCTAGAGATATACAGGGGGCGGATGGCTACACCTTC
>TRBD1|TRBV3-1|TRBJ1-5|-|16
CASSLSGTGRGQPQHF
TGTGCCAGCAGCCTAAGCGGGACAGGGCGCGGGCAGCCCCAGCATTTT
>-|TRBV4-1|TRBJ2-7|few|14
CASSPGPEFYEQYF
TGCGCCAGCAGCCCCGGACCCGAATTCTACGAGCAGTACTTC
>-|TRBV4-3|TRBJ2-3|-|17
CASSQDRDPLGTDTQYF
TGCGCCAGCAGCCAAGATCGTGACCCCCTAGGCACAGATACGCAGTATTTT
>-|TRBV27|TRBJ2-7|few|13
CASSFGPIYEQYF
TGTGCCAGCAGTTTCGGCCCGATCTACGAGCAGTACTTC
>-|TRBV11-2|TRBJ2-5|-|12
CASSRYEETQYF
TGTGCCAGCAGCCGTTACGAAGAGACCCAGTACTTC
>TRBD1|TRBV24-1|TRBJ2-3|-|15
CATSDSPGGIDTQYF
TGTGCCACCAGTGATTCGCCAGGGGGCATCGATACGCAGTATTTT
>-|TRBV5-1|TRBJ1-1|-|12
CASQSENTEAFF
TGCGCCAGCCAGTCTGAGAACACTGAAGCTTTCTTT
>TRBD1|TRBV12-3/TRBV12-4|TRBJ1-2|few|13
CASSTFTGVGYTF
TGTGCCAGCAGTACCTTCACAGGGGTCGGCTACACCTTC
>-|TRBV9|TRBJ1-1|few|14
CASSSSGINTEAFF
TGTGCCAGCAGCTCCTCGGGCATTAACACTGAAGCTTTCTTT
>-|TRBV7-9|TRBJ1-2|few|13
CASSLSGQGGYTF
TGTGCCAGCAGCTTAAGTGGGCAGGGTGGCTACACCTTC
>TRBD1|TRBV5-1|TRBJ2-1|few|16
CASIASGQGINNEQFF
TGCGCCAGCATCGCTTCGGGACAGGGGATAAACAATGAGCAGTTCTTC
>-|TRBV10-3|TRBJ2-6|many|14
CAISANSGANVLTF
TGTGCCATCAGTGCCAACTCTGGGGCCAACGTCCTGACTTTC
>-|TRBV28|TRBJ2-7|few|16
CASSLAFYGRAYEQYF
TGTGCCAGCAGTTTAGCCTTCTATGGCAGGGCATACGAGCAGTACTTC
>-|TRBV29-1|TRBJ2-7|-|13
CSVDGTSTYEQYF
TGCAGCGTTGACGGGACTTCGACCTACGAGCAGTACTTC
>-|TRBV7-9|TRBJ1-3|-|14
CASLDLKDGNTIYF
TGTGCCAGCCTTGACCTAAAGGATGGAAACACCATATATTTT
>TRBD1|TRBV13|TRBJ2-1|-|16
CASRDRGSSGNNEQFF
TGTGCCAGCCGGGACAGGGGGTCAAGCGGAAACAATGAGCAGTTCTTC
>-|TRBV5-5|TRBJ2-1|-|14
CASSFRRTQETQFF
TGTGCCAGCAGCTTCCGACGGACGCAAGAGACCCAGTTCTTC
>-|TRBV6-2/TRBV6-3|TRBJ2-3|-|15
CASRPGTYRTDTQYF
TGTGCCAGCAGACCCGGGACCTACCGCACAGATACGCAGTATTTT
>-|TRBV6-1|TRBJ1-4|-|15
CASDDKGRSNEKLFF
TGTGCCAGCGACGACAAGGGGCGATCTAATGAAAAACTGTTTTTT